One and the same sample provided the 27 T cell receptor beta chains below, sequenced in a study of blood T cell repertoires in COVID-19. Some clones are missing from TCRdb's copy, which holds only in-frame ones; the method was immunoSEQ multiplex PCR. Of approximately 200,000 clones listed, 80% to 85% are singletons. Sample: peripheral blood. These receptors came from a woman in her 30s who had recovered from COVID-19.

This rearrangement joins TRBV5-6 to TRBJ2-1, with 8 positions matching TRBD1. With 4 bases clipped from V and 4 bases from J, the junction kept 7 bases outside the gene matches. Germline V gene data show CDR1 as SGHDT and CDR2 as YYEEEE. This CDR3 is 15 amino acids long. In nucleotides, the CDR3 is TGTGCCAGCAGCACGGACAGGGAGGAATACAATGAGCAGTTCTTC. Its translation: CASSTDREEYNEQFF.

The chain couples TRBV7-9 to TRBJ2-5, with a possible D match to TRBD2 (6 bases). With 0 bases removed from V and 5 bases from J, the gap between germline ends came to 13 bases. The CDR3 is 15 residues long. Germline assignment: CDR1 SEHNR and CDR2 FQNEAQ (reference sequence). CDR3 in amino acids: CASSLAGGTWETQYF. For the CDR3, the DNA is TGTGCCAGCAGCTTAGCGGGAGGTACTTGGGAGACCCAGTACTTC.

This clone was counted once. The chain recombines TRBV7-6 with TRBJ1-5; 11 bases align to TRBD1. The CDR3 has 18 amino acids. From germline, CDR1 is SGHVS and CDR2 FNYEAQ. With 5 bases clipped from V and 2 bases from J, the junction kept 11 bases outside the gene matches. CDR3 residues: CASSPFRDRGTGNQPQHF. In DNA form, the CDR3 reads TGTGCCAGCAGCCCCTTCCGGGACAGGGGGACGGGCAATCAGCCCCAGCATTTT.

This clone was counted a few times. This chain links TRBV27 with TRBJ2-7, with 13 positions matching TRBD2. The CDR3 is made up of 16 amino acids. With V trimmed by 5 bases and J by 6 bases, 10 bases remained unmatched. CDR1 is MNHEY and CDR2 is SMNVEV in the germline V gene (reference sequence). The DNA for the CDR3 is TGTGCCAGCAGTACAGGGACTAGCGGGACGGGAGGCGAGCAGTACTTC. Translating it yields CASSTGTSGTGGEQYF.

V and J are TRBV28 and TRBJ2-7, with 11 nucleotides matching TRBD1. The CDR3 is made up of 15 amino acids. The germline CDR1 and CDR2 sequences are MDHEN and SYDVKM. With 6 bases clipped from V and 4 bases from J, the junction kept 8 bases outside the gene matches. CDR3 protein: CASSPPGQGVYEQYF. Here the CDR3 DNA reads TGTGCCAGCAGCCCTCCGGGACAGGGGGTTTACGAGCAGTACTTC.

This chain links TRBV19 with TRBJ1-1; D is possibly TRBD1 (6 bases). The V end was cut by 6 bases, the J end by 0 bases, with 14 bases between. The CDR3 runs to 15 residues. The germline V gene has CDR1 LNHDA and CDR2 SQIVND (reference sequence). The CDR3 DNA reads TGTGCCAGTAGGGAACAGGGAATCTTGAACACTGAAGCTTTCTTT. Amino acids: CASREQGILNTEAFF.

This rearrangement joins TRBV5-4 to TRBJ1-5; TRBD1 matches at 9 bases. The V and J ends lost 4 bases and 1 base, in that order; junction bases with no gene match: 9. The germline gives CDR1 SGHNT, CDR2 YYREEE (reference sequence). The CDR3 contains 17 residues. Here the CDR3 DNA reads TGTGCCAGCAGCCCGAAAGGGACAGGGAACAGCAATCAGCCCCAGCATTTT. Amino acid sequence: CASSPKGTGNSNQPQHF.

The chain links TRBV9 to TRBJ2-1, with 9 bases that match TRBD1. Trimming at V came to 3 bases and at J to 1 base, leaving 5 bases not matched to a gene. This CDR3 has 16 amino acids. Germline assignment: CDR1 SGDLS and CDR2 YYNGEE. CDR3 nucleotides: TGTGCCAGCAGCGCTACCGGGACAGGGTCCTACAATGAGCAGTTCTTC. This translates into CASSATGTGSYNEQFF.

The chain links TRBV19 to TRBJ2-2, with 11 nucleotides matching TRBD1. CDR3 length: 15 residues. CDR1 LNHDA and CDR2 SQIVND come from the germline V gene (reference sequence). Trimming removed 9 bases from V and 8 bases from J; junction bases left unmatched: 11. CDR3 nucleotides: TGTGCCAGCCAAACGGACAGGGGGCTAGCAGGGGAGCTGTTTTTT. Translated: CASQTDRGLAGELFF.

The genes are TRBV9 and TRBJ2-7, with 7 bases that match TRBD2. The CDR3 length is 15 residues. CDR1 SGDLS and CDR2 YYNGEE come from the germline V gene. The J segment lost 2 bases and the V segment lost 0 bases, leaving 5 bases of the junction unmatched. CDR3 residues: CASSVASGLPYEQYF. The CDR3 DNA is TGTGCCAGCAGCGTAGCTAGCGGCCTACCCTACGAGCAGTACTTC. Using reference TRBV9 and TRBJ2-7 for the parts outside the CDR3, the full variable domain is DSGVTQTPKHLITATGQRVTLRCSPRSGDLSVYWYQQSLDQGLQFLIQYYNGEERAKGNILERFSAQQFPDLHSELNLSSLELGDSALYFCASSVASGLPYEQYFGPGTRLTVT.

The V gene is TRBV11-2, the J gene TRBJ2-7, with TRBD1 matching over 7 bases. The junction had 3 bases not matched to a gene; V was cut back by 3 bases and J by 4 bases. Per the germline V gene, CDR1 is SGHAT and CDR2 is FQNNGV. The CDR3 sequence is 13 residues long. The CDR3 DNA reads TGTGCCAGCAGCTTCGGGACAGTATACGAGCAGTACTTC. It translates to CASSFGTVYEQYF.

CDR3 sequence (DNA): TGTGCCAGCAGCCTTTTGGGGAGTAGTAGGTTCAATGAGCAGTTCTTC. Its protein is CASSLLGSSRFNEQFF. The rearrangement uses TRBV3-1 (or the pseudogene TRBV3-2) and TRBJ2-1; a possible D gene is TRBD2 (5 bases). The germline V and J ends were trimmed by 4 bases and 6 bases, with 19 bases remaining between them. The CDR3 contains 16 residues. The germline gives CDR1 LGHDT, CDR2 YNNKEL (reference sequence).

The chain couples TRBV19 to TRBJ2-3; D possibly corresponds to TRBD1 (6 bases). CDR3 length: 13 amino acids. CDR1 is LNHDA and CDR2 is SQIVND in the germline V gene (reference sequence). V lost 6 bases, J lost 4 bases, and 11 bases lay in between. CDR3 coding DNA: TGTGCCAGTAGCCAACAGGGCGCAGATACGCAGTATTTT. The encoded protein is CASSQQGADTQYF.

The genes are TRBV7-8 and TRBJ2-1; D ambiguous. With 1 base removed from V and 1 base from J, the gap between germline ends came to 11 bases. This CDR3 is built from 16 residues. Germline V gene data show CDR1 as SGHVS and CDR2 as FQNEAQ. The CDR3, as DNA: TGTGCCAGCAGCTTAGTGGCCACCCCTTCCTACAATGAGCAGTTCTTC. Its translation: CASSLVATPSYNEQFF.

J is TRBJ1-4 and V is TRBV5-1, with D maybe TRBD1 (5 bases). This CDR3 comprises 14 residues. Trimming shortened V by 1 base and J by 4 bases, and 8 bases separated the two germline ends. From germline, CDR1 is SGHRS and CDR2 YFSETQ. The CDR3 bases are TGCGCCAGCAGCTTGTTAGGGGTTAATGAAAAACTGTTTTTT. Protein: CASSLLGVNEKLFF. Supplemented by reference TRBV5-1 and TRBJ1-4, the full variable domain reads KAGVTQTPRYLIKTRGQQVTLSCSPISGHRSVSWYQQTPGQGLQFLFEYFSETQRNKGNFPGRFSGRQFSNSRSEMNVSTLELGDSALYLCASSLLGVNEKLFFGSGTQLSVL.

The chain couples TRBV6-5 to TRBJ2-7, with D tentatively TRBD1 (6 bases). Germline V gene data show CDR1 as MNHEY and CDR2 as SVGAGI. The length of the CDR3 is 14 residues. The germline V and J ends were trimmed by 8 bases and 3 bases, with 17 bases remaining between them. Here the CDR3 DNA reads TGTGCCAGCGATTTAACGGACAGCCTCTACGAGCAGTACTTC. Its protein product is CASDLTDSLYEQYF.

This chain connects TRBV28 to TRBJ1-1, with 7 positions matching TRBD1. Trimming at V came to 5 bases and at J to 0 bases, leaving 6 bases not matched to a gene. CDR3 length equals 15 residues. CDR1 and CDR2 from the germline V gene are MDHEN and SYDVKM. In DNA, the CDR3 is TGTGCCAGCAGTCACGCAGGGGGAATGAACACTGAAGCTTTCTTT. It yields the protein CASSHAGGMNTEAFF.

V usage is TRBV25-1 and J usage is TRBJ2-7, with 10 bases matching TRBD1. V lost 3 bases and J lost 3; bases outside the gene matches: 14. Germline V gene lookup returns CDR1 MGHDK and CDR2 SYGVNS. CDR3 length: 18 residues. CDR3 sequence reads: CASSDGTGATTLDYEQYF. CDR3 coding DNA: TGTGCCAGCAGTGACGGGACAGGGGCTACCACCCTTGACTACGAGCAGTACTTC.

Here the CDR3 DNA reads TGTGCCAGCAGTTACCAGTTCAATTCACCCCTCCACTTT. Amino acids: CASSYQFNSPLHF. This chain connects TRBV6-6 to TRBJ1-6, with D unclear. Germline-derived CDR1 and CDR2 are MNHNY and SVGAGI (reference sequence). The CDR3 has 13 amino acids. With 2 bases removed from V and 7 bases from J, the gap between germline ends came to 6 bases.

The chain is built from TRBV12-3 or TRBV12-4 and TRBJ2-3, with D unresolved. The V and J ends lost 6 bases and 2 bases respectively, with 3 bases between them. The CDR3 has 11 amino acids. The CDR3 bases are TGTGCCAGCAGACTCACAGATACGCAGTATTTT. This codes for CASRLTDTQYF.

The CDR3 coding sequence is TGCGCCAGCAGCCCCTTGGACAGGGGGCTTCAGTATGGCTACACCTTC. Its translation is CASSPLDRGLQYGYTF. The chain employs TRBV5-1 and TRBJ1-2; TRBD1 aligns across 11 bases. The V segment lost 4 bases and the J segment 5 bases; nucleotides outside the gene matches: 10. Germline V gene lookup returns CDR1 SGHRS and CDR2 YFSETQ. The CDR3 length is 16 residues.

The chain recombines TRBV24-1 with TRBJ2-3; TRBD2 matches 12 bases. The germline V gene has CDR1 KGHDR and CDR2 SFDVKD. With 4 bases clipped from V and 6 bases from J, the junction kept 16 bases outside the gene matches. CDR3 length equals 19 residues. The CDR3 region has the DNA TGTGCCACCAGTGACCCCTATGGGACTAGCGGGCGACCCACCGATACGCAGTATTTT. The encoded protein is CATSDPYGTSGRPTDTQYF.

V is TRBV6-6 and J is TRBJ1-2; TRBD1 matches at 7 bases. The germline CDR1 and CDR2 sequences are MNHNY and SVGAGI (reference sequence). V dropped 11 bases and J dropped 7; count of bases not matched to a gene: 13. This CDR3 comprises 13 residues. CDR3 DNA: TGTGCCGCCGAACCAGGGGGACGGGGTGGCTACACCTTC. Encoded protein: CAAEPGGRGGYTF.

The genes are TRBV19 and TRBJ1-5; D may be TRBD1 (6 bases). CDR1 and CDR2 from the germline V gene are LNHDA and SQIVND (reference sequence). There are 15 residues in the CDR3. V was clipped by 7 bases and J by 3 bases, with 16 bases between them. CDR3 loop: CASIGRGRDNQPQHF. The CDR3 DNA is TGTGCCAGTATAGGGCGGGGGCGAGACAATCAGCCCCAGCATTTT.

V and J are TRBV12-5 and TRBJ2-7; possibly TRBD2 for D (6 bases). CDR3 length: 16 residues. V gave up 0 bases and J gave up 4 bases, with 16 bases separating them. From germline, CDR1 is LGHNT and CDR2 FRNRAP. The CDR3, as DNA: TGTGCTAGTGGTTTGGTACGGGGGTGGACGCGGTACGAGCAGTACTTC. Protein: CASGLVRGWTRYEQYF.

This clone was observed a handful of times. The chain links TRBV29-1 to TRBJ2-1; possible D gene TRBD2, 5 bases. Trimming cost V 4 bases and J 8 bases, with 18 bases left between them. The CDR3 is 14 amino acids. Germline V lookup: CDR1 SQVTM, CDR2 ANQGSEA. The CDR3 is CSVGFSAVGDEQFF. The CDR3 region has the DNA TGCAGCGTTGGATTCTCGGCAGTCGGGGATGAGCAGTTCTTC.

This clone has a single count. The chain has TRBV7-9 and TRBJ2-3, with D possibly matching TRBD2 (6 bases). In germline, CDR1 is SEHNR, CDR2 FQNEAQ (reference sequence). The CDR3 has 15 residues. The V end lost 5 bases, the J end lost 2 bases, and 14 bases lay between the germline ends. The CDR3 nucleotides read TGTGCCAGCAGCCGACCGACTAGTACCACAGATACGCAGTATTTT. Amino acid sequence: CASSRPTSTTDTQYF.